These 9 T cell receptor beta chains originate from one sample sequenced in a study of shared clonotypes between healthy human individuals. CD45RO-negative cells were positively selected for CCR7, leaving out terminally differentiated effector memory CD45RA+ cells. TCRdb's table, derived via immunoSEQ multiplex PCR, lists solely in-frame clones and lacks some. Altogether 550,000 to 600,000 clones are present, about 98% being singletons, with the ten largest covering 0.3%. The sample was naive CD8+ T cells sorted from blood. The receptors were sampled from a man aged 30-40 years in good health.

This chain joins TRBV10-3 and TRBJ2-3; D gene uncertain. The V gene lost 3 bases and the J gene lost 0 bases, with 7 bases spanning the gap. This CDR3 comprises 14 residues. The germline gives CDR1 ENHRY, CDR2 SYGVKD. The chain's CDR3 is CAISEKDSTDTQYF. CDR3 in DNA: TGTGCCATCAGTGAAAAGGACAGCACAGATACGCAGTATTTT.

The rearrangement joins TRBV27 to TRBJ1-1; 10 bases are shared with TRBD1. The CDR3 covers 16 residues. The germline gives CDR1 MNHEY, CDR2 SMNVEV (reference sequence). With V trimmed by 2 bases and J by 2 bases, 5 bases remained unmatched. CDR3 sequence reads: CASSLGTGESNTEAFF. DNA of the CDR3: TGTGCCAGCAGTTTAGGGACAGGGGAGTCCAACACTGAAGCTTTCTTT.

The chain links TRBV19 to TRBJ1-5; 10 nucleotides agree with TRBD1. The CDR3 is 15 amino acids. The V and J ends lost 6 bases and 0 bases, in that order; junction bases with no gene match: 2. The germline V gene has CDR1 LNHDA and CDR2 SQIVND (reference sequence). The DNA for the CDR3 is TGTGCCAGTAGCGGGGACAGGGGTAGCAATCAGCCCCAGCATTTT. Translation gives CASSGDRGSNQPQHF.

The CDR3 sequence: CASSLPGQVYEQYF. CDR3 nucleotide sequence: TGTGCCAGCAGCTTACCGGGACAGGTTTACGAGCAGTACTTC. The chain carries TRBV7-8 and TRBJ2-7, with 8 nucleotides matching TRBD1. The germline V gene has CDR1 SGHVS and CDR2 FQNEAQ. Trimming cost V 2 bases and J 4 bases; bases outside gene matches: 4. The CDR3 is made up of 14 amino acids.

CDR3 protein: CAASGTGRLDTQYF. The CDR3 DNA reads as TGTGCCGCCTCCGGGACAGGGCGATTAGATACGCAGTATTTT. V usage is TRBV27 and J usage is TRBJ2-3, with 9 bases matching TRBD1. The CDR3 is 14 residues long. Trimming removed 11 bases from V and 5 bases from J; junction bases left unmatched: 11. The germline CDR1 and CDR2 sequences are MNHEY and SMNVEV (reference sequence).

The chain uses TRBV30 and TRBJ1-5, with a weak D call TRBD1 (5 bases). Per germline, CDR1 GTSNPN and CDR2 SVGIG (reference sequence). V gave up 3 bases and J gave up 5 bases, with 17 bases separating them. The CDR3 spans 15 residues. The CDR3 coding sequence is TGTGCCTGGAGCCAGGGTTCGGGTTGGGATCAGCCCCAGCATTTT. It translates to CAWSQGSGWDQPQHF.

This clone was observed a few times. The chain employs TRBV7-3 and TRBJ2-7, with D possibly called TRBD1 or TRBD2 (5 bases each). CDR1 SGHTA and CDR2 FQGTGA come from the germline V gene. This CDR3 contains 18 residues. Trimming stripped 2 bases from V and 1 base from J, with 21 bases between. CDR3 amino acids: CASSLLQGRDGISYEQYF. In DNA, the CDR3 is TGTGCCAGCAGCTTACTTCAGGGCAGGGACGGGATATCCTACGAGCAGTACTTC.

This chain connects TRBV6-6 to TRBJ1-1; D ambiguous. V was pared by 2 bases and J by 4 bases, with 8 bases between. Germline CDR1 MNHNY, CDR2 SVGAGI (reference sequence). This CDR3 spans 13 amino acids. Written as DNA, the CDR3 is TGTGCCAGCAGTTACCCCGGGGTCACTGAAGCTTTCTTT. Translating gives CASSYPGVTEAFF.

This clone has only one observation. The J gene is TRBJ2-7, the V gene TRBV5-1; the match to TRBD1 covers 9 bases. Germline CDR1 SGHRS, CDR2 YFSETQ. Unmatched junction bases numbered 12, after V lost 4 bases and J lost 7 bases. This CDR3 comprises 15 residues. The CDR3: CASSRARTGVGEQYF. The CDR3, as DNA: TGCGCCAGCAGCCGGGCCCGGACAGGGGTAGGGGAGCAGTACTTC.